This T cell receptor beta chain was captured by sequencing in a study of vaccination effects on CD4 cells after COVID-19. Across the study: BNT162b2 vaccine or mRNA-1273 vaccine was given to participants in two doses. Study conclusions and caveats: Long after vaccination, the clones induced by infection and by vaccine shrank markedly in size.

Here immunoSEQ multiplex PCR was the method, and the copy in TCRdb shows in-frame clones only, minus some. The sample comprises tens of thousands of clones, around 68% of which are singletons, and more than 9% rests with the top ten. ViraFEST expansion of antigen-specific CD4+ T cells with viral peptide pools preceded sequencing. Cells that had been cultured for 10 days were the source of isolated CD4+ T cells. In the vaccine recipients, nucleocapsid antibodies were negative and there was no prior SARS-CoV-2 infection. Each culture had half its medium swapped for IL-2 medium on days 3 and 7. Remarks on this clone: What it binds is unknown.

Germline CDR1 MNHEY, CDR2 SVGAGI. This CDR3 has 13 amino acids. V shed 5 bases and J shed 2 bases, with 9 bases lying between them. The source material was CD4+ T cells from PBMCs cultured with HCoV-NL63 spike peptides, sampled before COVID-19 vaccination. The TCR comes from a human donor who received a COVID-19 vaccine. The J gene is TRBJ1-2, the V gene TRBV6-5; TRBD1 might be the D (5 bases). The CDR3 is CASSRDGNYGYTF. The CDR3 DNA reads TGTGCCAGCAGTCGGGACGGCAACTATGGCTACACCTTC.